This is a list of T cell receptor beta chains from one sample in a study of T cell responses to AZD1222 COVID-19 vaccine. TCRdb's copy holds only in-frame clones and misses some; the assay was immunoSEQ multiplex PCR. The table shows 95,000 to 150,000 clones, with around 87% occurring only once. The specimen was peripheral blood, collected on day 0 of AZD1222 vaccination. Receptor source: an adult in good health. Each CDR3 is given without its conserved first and last residue. The order of the fields is CDR3 protein, V gene, J gene.

CDR3aa: ASSSTGVNQPQH
v_gene: TRBV7-9
j_gene: TRBJ1-5

CDR3aa: ASSRDSRASSGNTIY
v_gene: TRBV7-8
j_gene: TRBJ1-3

CDR3aa: VRSAADRENGGYT
v_gene: TRBV7-5
j_gene: TRBJ1-2

CDR3aa: ASRLNRDGYT
v_gene: TRBV2
j_gene: TRBJ1-2

CDR3aa: ASSSGGSEQY
v_gene: TRBV27
j_gene: TRBJ2-7

CDR3aa: ASTGHNNEQF
v_gene: TRBV4-2
j_gene: TRBJ2-1

CDR3aa: ASSWSGGEQF
v_gene: TRBV6-2/TRBV6-3
j_gene: TRBJ2-1

CDR3aa: ASSPQGFGNQPQH
v_gene: TRBV7-2
j_gene: TRBJ1-5

CDR3aa: ASSPEQSYNEQF
v_gene: TRBV7-9
j_gene: TRBJ2-1

CDR3aa: ASSPARDRANSYNSPLH
v_gene: TRBV4-1
j_gene: TRBJ1-6

CDR3aa: AWSVRRGPTDTQY
v_gene: TRBV30
j_gene: TRBJ2-3

CDR3aa: ASSRGGGAAEQY
v_gene: TRBV19
j_gene: TRBJ2-7

CDR3aa: ASSLAPSRMGYEQY
v_gene: TRBV27
j_gene: TRBJ2-7

CDR3aa: ASSPTVTGSHGYT
v_gene: TRBV11-2
j_gene: TRBJ1-2

CDR3aa: ASSPAASQETQY
v_gene: TRBV7-9
j_gene: TRBJ2-5

CDR3aa: ASSLPGHSNQPQH
v_gene: TRBV28
j_gene: TRBJ1-5

CDR3aa: ASSGTMGGYSNQPQH
v_gene: TRBV19
j_gene: TRBJ1-5

CDR3aa: ATSKRAQSYGYT
v_gene: TRBV15
j_gene: TRBJ1-2

CDR3aa: ASSRTAAGQPQH
v_gene: TRBV2
j_gene: TRBJ1-5

CDR3aa: ASSSSTRGVLEQY
v_gene: TRBV27
j_gene: TRBJ2-7

CDR3aa: ATIKTGLSYGYT
v_gene: TRBV28
j_gene: TRBJ1-2

CDR3aa: ASSPDFISGYT
v_gene: TRBV5-5
j_gene: TRBJ1-2

CDR3aa: ASSAKGQGNYEQY
v_gene: TRBV27
j_gene: TRBJ2-7

CDR3aa: ASTEPETYEQY
v_gene: TRBV2
j_gene: TRBJ2-7

CDR3aa: ASSLGNIHTGELF
v_gene: TRBV7-3
j_gene: TRBJ2-2

CDR3aa: ASSAGGEETQY
v_gene: TRBV5-4
j_gene: TRBJ2-5

CDR3aa: ASSIVGYNEQF
v_gene: TRBV19
j_gene: TRBJ2-1

CDR3aa: ATRKDSGGWEQY
v_gene: TRBV28
j_gene: TRBJ2-7

CDR3aa: ASSDWDTGATPLNTEAF
v_gene: TRBV2
j_gene: TRBJ1-1